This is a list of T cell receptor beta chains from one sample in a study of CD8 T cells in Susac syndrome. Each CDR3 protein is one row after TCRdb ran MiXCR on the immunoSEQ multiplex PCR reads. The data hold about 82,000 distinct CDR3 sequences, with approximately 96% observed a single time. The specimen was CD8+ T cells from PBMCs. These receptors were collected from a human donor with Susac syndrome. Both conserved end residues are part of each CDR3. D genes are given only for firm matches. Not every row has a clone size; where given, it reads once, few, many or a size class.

CDR3: CASSPSGVNTGELFF
DNA: TGTGCCAGCAGCCCTAGCGGGGTGAACACCGGGGAGCTGTTTTTT
V: TRBV3-1
size: .
D: TRBD2
J: TRBJ2-2

CDR3: CASSQGATNSPLHF
DNA: TGCGCCAGCAGTCAAGGAGCGACAAATTCACCCCTCCACTTT
V: TRBV23-1
size: .
D: .
J: TRBJ1-6

CDR3: CSAWDSGDTEAFF
DNA: TGCAGTGCTTGGGACAGCGGGGACACTGAAGCTTTCTTT
V: TRBV20-1
size: .
D: TRBD1
J: TRBJ1-1

CDR3: CASSEEGATRNF
DNA: TGTGCCAGCAGTGAAGAAGGGGCCACAAGGAACTTC
V: TRBV25-1
size: .
D: .
J: TRBJ2-7

CDR3: CASSLSNSYEQYF
DNA: TGTGCCAGCAGTTTATCGAACTCCTACGAGCAGTACTTC
V: TRBV27
size: .
D: .
J: TRBJ2-7

CDR3: CSVFEGGGYTF
DNA: TGCAGCGTTTTCGAGGGTGGAGGCTACACCTTC
V: TRBV29-1
size: .
D: .
J: TRBJ1-2

CDR3: CASSVVPTGGAGKNIQYF
DNA: TGTGCCAGCAGCGTAGTCCCTACCGGGGGCGCAGGCAAAAACATTCAGTACTTC
V: TRBV9
size: .
D: .
J: TRBJ2-4

CDR3: CASSQDRFAGPSYEQYF
DNA: TGTGCCAGCAGCCAAGATCGTTTTGCGGGGCCCTCCTACGAGCAGTACTTC
V: TRBV3-1
size: .
D: .
J: TRBJ2-7

CDR3: CAWSVAGGRYEQYF
DNA: TGTGCCTGGAGTGTAGCAGGGGGTCGGTACGAGCAGTACTTC
V: TRBV30
size: .
D: TRBD1
J: TRBJ2-7

CDR3: CAWSRGSTDTQYF
DNA: TGTGCCTGGAGTCGAGGGAGCACAGATACGCAGTATTTT
V: TRBV30
size: .
D: .
J: TRBJ2-3

CDR3: CASSIPTRSGQETQYF
DNA: TGTGCCAGTAGTATACCCACGCGCTCCGGGCAAGAGACCCAGTACTTC
V: TRBV19
size: .
D: .
J: TRBJ2-5

CDR3: CASSSLAGGNQPQHF
DNA: TGTGCCAGCAGTTCGTTGGCCGGGGGCAATCAGCCCCAGCATTTT
V: TRBV6-5
size: .
D: .
J: TRBJ1-5

CDR3: CASSYSTGPNSPLHF
DNA: TGTGCCAGCAGTTACTCGACAGGGCCGAATTCACCCCTCCACTTT
V: TRBV6-6
size: .
D: TRBD1
J: TRBJ1-6

CDR3: CSARDHDGPSGTQYF
DNA: TGCAGTGCTAGAGACCACGATGGGCCTTCTGGGACCCAGTACTTC
V: TRBV20-1
size: .
D: .
J: TRBJ2-5

CDR3: CAGGRGDTGELFF
DNA: TGTGCCGGCGGGCGGGGGGACACCGGGGAGCTGTTTTTT
V: TRBV7-2
size: .
D: TRBD2
J: TRBJ2-2

CDR3: CASSLVQAGGYTF
DNA: TGTGCCAGCAGCTTAGTGCAGGCTGGAGGCTACACCTTC
V: TRBV11-2
size: .
D: .
J: TRBJ1-2

CDR3: CASSMYQDNEQFF
DNA: TGTGCCAGTAGTATGTATCAGGACAATGAGCAGTTCTTC
V: TRBV19
size: .
D: .
J: TRBJ2-1

CDR3: CASSLLPGDEKLFF
DNA: TGTGCCAGCAGCCTTCTGCCTGGAGACGAAAAACTGTTTTTT
V: TRBV11-2
size: .
D: .
J: TRBJ1-4

CDR3: CSALRTGSSQETQYF
DNA: TGCAGTGCTTTACGGACAGGGTCCTCCCAAGAGACCCAGTACTTC
V: TRBV20-1
size: .
D: TRBD1
J: TRBJ2-5

CDR3: CASSQPSSEVYTGELFF
DNA: TGTGCCAGCAGCCAGCCCTCTTCGGAGGTGTATACCGGGGAGCTGTTTTTT
V: TRBV3-1
size: .
D: .
J: TRBJ2-2

CDR3: CASSLDTISQPQHF
DNA: TGTGCCAGCAGTTTAGACACTATCAGTCAGCCCCAGCATTTT
V: TRBV12-3/TRBV12-4
size: .
D: .
J: TRBJ1-5

CDR3: CASSSPPLYEQYF
DNA: TGTGCCAGCAGCTCGCCACCTCTCTACGAGCAGTACTTC
V: TRBV5-4
size: once
D: .
J: TRBJ2-7

CDR3: CASNPSVGQPQHF
DNA: TGTGCCAGTAATCCTTCGGTAGGTCAGCCCCAGCATTTT
V: TRBV19
size: .
D: .
J: TRBJ1-5

CDR3: CASSLVETDWDNSYEQYF
DNA: TGTGCCAGCAGCTTAGTCGAAACGGATTGGGACAACTCCTACGAGCAGTACTTC
V: TRBV7-9
size: .
D: .
J: TRBJ2-7

CDR3: CASSPRDINTIDEQFF
DNA: TGTGCCAGCAGCCCCCGAGACATCAACACGATCGATGAGCAGTTCTTC
V: TRBV7-8
size: .
D: .
J: TRBJ2-1

CDR3: CASTLKAGGDYGYTF
DNA: TGTGCCAGCACCCTAAAGGCCGGGGGGGACTATGGCTACACCTTC
V: TRBV12-3/TRBV12-4
size: .
D: .
J: TRBJ1-2

CDR3: CASSLYGRGTGSREQYF
DNA: TGTGCCAGCAGCTTATACGGTCGGGGGACAGGGTCACGGGAGCAGTACTTC
V: TRBV13
size: .
D: TRBD1
J: TRBJ2-7

CDR3: CASSLFGGVEKYEQFF
DNA: TGTGCCAGCAGTTTATTTGGGGGGGTTGAGAAATATGAGCAGTTCTTC
V: TRBV27
size: .
D: TRBD2
J: TRBJ2-1

CDR3: CASSHGTVAPLHF
DNA: TGCGCCAGCAGCCACGGAACGGTAGCACCCCTCCACTTT
V: TRBV4-3
size: .
D: .
J: TRBJ1-6

CDR3: CASSSISGRAAKNIQYF
DNA: TGTGCCAGCAGCTCAATAAGTGGCAGGGCGGCCAAAAACATTCAGTACTTC
V: TRBV11-2
size: .
D: .
J: TRBJ2-4

CDR3: CASSWGGRYTF
DNA: TGTGCCAGCAGTTGGGGGGGCCGCTACACCTTC
V: TRBV27
size: .
D: .
J: TRBJ1-2

CDR3: CATSGGERSNQPQHF
DNA: TGTGCCACCAGTGGGGGGGAAAGGAGCAATCAGCCCCAGCATTTT
V: TRBV24-1
size: .
D: .
J: TRBJ1-5

CDR3: CASSPLSPPEAFF
DNA: TGTGCCAGCAGCCCCCTAAGCCCCCCCGAAGCTTTCTTT
V: TRBV7-9
size: .
D: .
J: TRBJ1-1

CDR3: CASSQVTSGGKETQYF
DNA: TGCGCCAGCAGCCAAGTGACGTCGGGGGGGAAAGAGACCCAGTACTTC
V: TRBV4-3
size: .
D: TRBD2
J: TRBJ2-5

CDR3: CASSGSQGWGEKLFF
DNA: TGTGCCAGCAGCGGATCACAGGGTTGGGGCGAAAAACTGTTTTTT
V: TRBV7-2
size: .
D: .
J: TRBJ1-4

CDR3: CASSYKGISKDNEQFF
DNA: TGTGCCAGCAGTTACAAAGGCATCTCCAAAGACAATGAGCAGTTCTTC
V: TRBV28
size: .
D: .
J: TRBJ2-1

CDR3: CSVRWDRDEQYF
DNA: TGCAGCGTTCGTTGGGACAGGGACGAGCAGTACTTC
V: TRBV29-1
size: .
D: TRBD1
J: TRBJ2-7

CDR3: CAVRQGNSPLHF
DNA: TGTGCCGTAAGGCAGGGTAATTCACCCCTCCACTTT
V: TRBV28
size: .
D: .
J: TRBJ1-6

CDR3: CATSRERGSPLHF
DNA: TGTGCCACCAGCAGAGAAAGGGGCTCACCCCTCCACTTT
V: TRBV15
size: .
D: .
J: TRBJ1-6

CDR3: CSARDPGQGFSPLHF
DNA: TGCAGTGCTAGAGATCCGGGACAGGGGTTTTCACCCCTCCACTTT
V: TRBV20-1
size: .
D: TRBD1
J: TRBJ1-6

CDR3: CASSRRTGANTEAFF
DNA: TGTGCCAGCAGCCGTAGGACAGGGGCGAACACTGAAGCTTTCTTT
V: TRBV5-4
size: .
D: TRBD1
J: TRBJ1-1